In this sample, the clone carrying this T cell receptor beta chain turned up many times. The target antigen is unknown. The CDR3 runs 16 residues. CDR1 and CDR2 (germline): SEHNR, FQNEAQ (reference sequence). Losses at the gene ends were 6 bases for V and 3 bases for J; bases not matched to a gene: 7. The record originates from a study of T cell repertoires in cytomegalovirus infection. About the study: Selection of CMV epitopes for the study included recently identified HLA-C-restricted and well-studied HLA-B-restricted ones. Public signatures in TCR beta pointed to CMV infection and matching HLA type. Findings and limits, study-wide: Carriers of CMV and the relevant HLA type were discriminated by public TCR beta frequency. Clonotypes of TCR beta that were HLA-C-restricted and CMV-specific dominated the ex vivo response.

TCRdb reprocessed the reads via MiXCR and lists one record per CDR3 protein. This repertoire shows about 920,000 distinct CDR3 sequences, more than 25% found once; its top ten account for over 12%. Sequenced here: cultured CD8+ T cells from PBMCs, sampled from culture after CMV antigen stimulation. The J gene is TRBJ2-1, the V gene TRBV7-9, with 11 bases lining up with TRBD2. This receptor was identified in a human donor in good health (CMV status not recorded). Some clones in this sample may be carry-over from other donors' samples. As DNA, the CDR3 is TGTGCCAGCAGATTCCCTAGCGGGGGGATCTACAATGAGCAGTTCTTC. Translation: CASRFPSGGIYNEQFF.